These T cell receptor beta chains were read from a single sample in a study of blood T cell repertoires in COVID-19. Assay: immunoSEQ multiplex PCR; the TCRdb copy retains only in-frame clones and omits some. The profile shows some 140,000 clones, less than 90% of them singletons. The specimen sequenced was PBMCs or T cells enriched from blood (not recorded which). The receptors come from a man aged 40-50 years with acute COVID-19. Both conserved end residues are part of each CDR3. The D gene is left open where the match is weak. A row's size may be missing; if present it is once, few, many or a size class.

>TRBD2|TRBV5-1|TRBJ2-7|NA
TGCGCCAGCAGCCCCGCCGGAACTAGCGGGAGTCAGCAGTACTTC
CASSPAGTSGSQQYF
>NA|TRBV7-9|TRBJ1-2|once
TGTGCCAGCAGCTTAGCCGAGAGGAACGACTATGGCTACACCTTC
CASSLAERNDYGYTF
>TRBD2|TRBV6-5|TRBJ2-1|NA
TGTGCCAGCAGTTACTCGGGCTTAGCGGGAGGCAATGAGCAGTTCTTC
CASSYSGLAGGNEQFF
>NA|TRBV7-2|TRBJ2-3|NA
TGTGCCAGCAGCTTAAGGAGGAGCACAGATACGCAGTATTTT
CASSLRRSTDTQYF
>TRBD2|TRBV4-1|TRBJ2-1|NA
TGCGCCAGCAGCCAAATCTGGACTAGCGGGTCCAATGAGCAGTTCTTC
CASSQIWTSGSNEQFF
>TRBD1|TRBV5-1|TRBJ1-4|NA
TGCGCCAGCAGCTTGGGGCCCCAGGCAGGGGGAACTAATGAAAAACTGTTTTTT
CASSLGPQAGGTNEKLFF
>NA|TRBV3-1/TRBV3-2|TRBJ1-4|NA
TGTGCCAGCAGCCACACGGAGACTAATGAAAAACTGTTTTTT
CASSHTETNEKLFF
>NA|TRBV15|TRBJ2-3|NA
TGTGCCACCAGCAGCGGGGATACGCAGTATTTT
CATSSGDTQYF
>TRBD1|TRBV30|TRBJ1-6|once
TGTGCCAGAGCCGCAGGGGGCAGTAATAATTCACCCCTCCACTTT
CARAAGGSNNSPLHF
>NA|TRBV5-1|TRBJ1-1|NA
TGCGCCAGCAGCTTAGATGACAGCACTGAAGCTTTCTTT
CASSLDDSTEAFF
>NA|TRBV21-1|TRBJ2-1|NA
TGTGCCAGCAACCCGACTAGCGGGAGACGTGGCGTTAATGAGCAGTTCTTC
CASNPTSGRRGVNEQFF
>TRBD2|TRBV27|TRBJ2-1|NA
TGTGCCAGCAGTACTAGCGGGGGGGTCCACAATGAGCAGTTCTTC
CASSTSGGVHNEQFF
>NA|TRBV6-5|TRBJ1-6|NA
TGTGCCAGATCACAGGGCCGGAATTCACCCCTCCACTTT
CARSQGRNSPLHF
>TRBD1|TRBV9|TRBJ1-5|NA
TGTGCCAGCAGCGTAGGGACAGGGGGCAATCAGCCCCAGCATTTT
CASSVGTGGNQPQHF
>NA|TRBV30|TRBJ1-1|NA
TGTGCCTGGAGCGAATCGCAGGGTGAAGCTTTCTTT
CAWSESQGEAFF
>NA|TRBV20-1|TRBJ1-1|NA
TGCAGTGCCACAGACAGGAGTGCTTTCTTT
CSATDRSAFF